This T cell receptor (beta chain) was recovered during a study of OX40 agonist ivuxolimab in advanced cancers. V lost 6 bases to trimming and J lost 5 bases, with 14 bases between them. Per germline, CDR1 SQVTM and CDR2 ANQGSEA. The CDR3 runs to 13 residues. Study results and limitations: With doses of 0.1 to 3.0 mg/kg, CD4+ and CD8+ blood T cells had undergone clonal expansion by week 6.

Patients had blood sampled at baseline and again on cycle 4 day 1 and cycle 7 day 1. Clones were read by immunoSEQ multiplex PCR, and TCRdb kept only the in-frame ones, dropping some. The sample carries roughly 80,000 clones, 90% to 95% recorded once. About this clone: What it recognizes is unknown.

The chain has TRBV29-1 and TRBJ1-5; possibly TRBD1 for D (6 bases). The TCR comes from an adult with an advanced solid tumor such as melanoma, head and neck, liver or kidney cancer. The sample here was CD4+ or CD8+ T cells sorted from blood, taken in a trial of the OX40 agonist ivuxolimab. CDR3 sequence: CSVGGSGDQPQHF. In DNA form, the CDR3 reads TGCAGCGTGGGTGGCTCAGGGGATCAGCCCCAGCATTTT. Supplemented by reference TRBV29-1 and TRBJ1-5, the full variable domain reads SAVISQKPSRDICQRGTSLTIQCQVDSQVTMMFWYRQQPGQSLTLIATANQGSEATYESGFVIDKFPISRPNLTFSTLTVSNMSPEDSSIYLCSVGGSGDQPQHFGDGTRLSIL.